This TCR beta chain was documented in a study of graft-versus-host responses after intestinal transplantation. In germline, CDR1 is SGHNT, CDR2 YYREEE (reference sequence). The CDR3 spans 16 residues. Points on this clone: Its antigen remains unknown. At one end the junction does not follow the germline gene, possibly because of a read error.

Assay used: immunoSEQ multiplex PCR; TCRdb lists only in-frame clones, some missing. The sample lists some 120,000 clones; 90% were seen once. The clonotype originates from a human donor who received an intestinal transplant. The input for sequencing was unstimulated CD4+ T cells sorted from spleen or lymph node cells, taken before intestinal transplant. The chain employs TRBV5-4 and TRBJ2-3; TRBD1 aligns across 7 bases. The CDR3 DNA sequence: TGTGCCGGCAGCTTGAAGGGGATAGACAGGGCAGATACGCAGTATTTT. It encodes CAGSLKGIDRADTQYF.